A selection of T cell receptor beta chains follows, all from one sample in a study of blood T cells in healthy people across ages. TCRdb reanalysed the 5' RACE reads using MiXCR and keeps one entry per CDR3 protein. The sample holds roughly 2 million distinct CDR3 sequences, about 49% seen once. Sequences were obtained from blood. All receptors come from a woman aged 40 to 50 in good health. Each CDR3 is given with its conserved first and last residue. A D gene is named only where the DNA matches it firmly. Size tells how often a clone was seen (once, few, many) or the class of an expanded clone, and some rows leave it out.

D: -
J: TRBJ1-2
size: few
V: TRBV20-1
CDR3: CSARSPRGRGYTF
DNA: TGCAGTGCTAGATCGCCCCGAGGACGTGGCTACACCTTC

D: -
J: TRBJ2-3
size: once
V: TRBV5-1
CDR3: CAGSLASLQGTDTQYF
DNA: TGCGCCGGCAGCTTGGCTTCGCTACAGGGTACAGATACGCAGTATTTT

D: TRBD1
J: TRBJ2-5
size: few
V: TRBV6-1
CDR3: CASSELDRGRETQYF
DNA: TGTGCCAGCAGTGAACTGGACAGGGGTAGAGAGACCCAGTACTTC

D: -
J: TRBJ1-5
size: -
V: TRBV20-1
CDR3: CSARGSFRGEGQPQHF
DNA: TGCAGTGCTAGGGGAAGCTTTAGGGGGGAAGGCCAGCCCCAGCATTTT

D: -
J: TRBJ2-1
size: -
V: TRBV7-2
CDR3: CACSTKRGPNEQFF
DNA: TGTGCCTGCAGCACCAAACGGGGACCCAATGAGCAGTTCTTC

D: TRBD2
J: TRBJ2-1
size: -
V: TRBV2
CDR3: CASRNGLAGTYNEQFF
DNA: TGTGCCAGCAGAAACGGACTAGCGGGGACTTACAATGAGCAGTTCTTC

D: TRBD1
J: TRBJ2-7
size: many
V: TRBV5-1
CDR3: CASSVDRTYEQYF
DNA: TGCGCCAGCAGCGTGGACAGGACCTACGAGCAGTACTTC

D: TRBD1
J: TRBJ2-7
size: -
V: TRBV20-1
CDR3: CVNDRGLNNEQYF
DNA: TGCGTGAACGACAGGGGCCTGAACAATGAGCAGTACTTC

D: TRBD2
J: TRBJ2-3
size: few
V: TRBV29-1
CDR3: CSVDRAGGLLTASSTDTQYF
DNA: TGCAGCGTTGACAGGGCGGGGGGGCTTTTGACGGCTTCTAGCACAGATACGCAGTATTTT

D: -
J: TRBJ1-6
size: -
V: TRBV13
CDR3: CASKGVGSPLHF
DNA: TGTGCCAGCAAGGGAGTAGGTTCACCCCTCCACTTT

D: -
J: TRBJ2-3
size: few
V: TRBV7-2
CDR3: CASSLVSLGDTQYF
DNA: TGTGCCAGCAGCTTAGTCAGCTTGGGGGATACGCAGTATTTT

D: -
J: TRBJ2-5
size: -
V: TRBV20-1
CDR3: CSARDRGGASGTQYF
DNA: TGCAGTGCTAGAGATAGGGGTGGGGCCTCGGGGACCCAGTACTTC

D: -
J: TRBJ1-2
size: -
V: TRBV21-1
CDR3: CASSKGRDDYGYTF
DNA: TGTGCCAGCAGCAAAGGGCGGGATGACTATGGCTACACCTTC

D: -
J: TRBJ1-5
size: -
V: TRBV6-1
CDR3: CASRRGTGVAPQHF
DNA: TGTGCCAGCAGGCGAGGGACCGGGGTAGCGCCCCAGCATTTT

D: TRBD1
J: TRBJ2-7
size: many
V: TRBV29-1
CDR3: CSVEGTGSREQYF
DNA: TGCAGCGTTGAGGGGACAGGAAGTCGAGAGCAGTACTTC

D: TRBD1
J: TRBJ1-6
size: few
V: TRBV2
CDR3: CASGDREHSPLHF
DNA: TGTGCCAGCGGGGACAGGGAACATTCACCCCTCCACTTT

D: -
J: TRBJ2-7
size: -
V: TRBV12-3/TRBV12-4
CDR3: CASSLLADEQYF
DNA: TGTGCCAGCAGTTTATTGGCAGACGAGCAGTACTTC

D: -
J: TRBJ1-2
size: -
V: TRBV11-2
CDR3: CASSYTGGVSGYTF
DNA: TGTGCCAGCAGCTATACGGGCGGGGTCTCTGGCTACACCTTC

D: TRBD1
J: TRBJ1-1
size: -
V: TRBV29-1
CDR3: CSVGTGRDTEAFF
DNA: TGCAGCGTTGGGACAGGGAGGGACACTGAAGCTTTCTTT

D: TRBD1
J: TRBJ1-6
size: -
V: TRBV20-1
CDR3: CSANENFETGGVGSPLHF
DNA: TGCAGTGCTAACGAAAACTTTGAGACAGGGGGCGTAGGTTCACCCCTCCACTTT

D: -
J: TRBJ2-4
size: -
V: TRBV5-6
CDR3: CASSLFLRGLGKNIQYF
DNA: TGTGCCAGCAGCTTGTTCTTAAGGGGACTTGGCAAAAACATTCAGTACTTC

D: -
J: TRBJ1-2
size: -
V: TRBV6-2/TRBV6-3
CDR3: CASSYSGSKGGYTF
DNA: TGTGCCAGCAGTTACTCCGGCAGTAAGGGAGGCTACACCTTC

D: TRBD2
J: TRBJ2-3
size: few
V: TRBV5-1
CDR3: CASSAGLANADTQYF
DNA: TGCGCCAGCAGCGCGGGACTAGCGAACGCAGATACGCAGTATTTT

D: TRBD2
J: TRBJ2-5
size: -
V: TRBV6-1
CDR3: CASSRGLAYETQYF
DNA: TGTGCCAGCAGTAGGGGACTAGCGTATGAGACCCAGTACTTC